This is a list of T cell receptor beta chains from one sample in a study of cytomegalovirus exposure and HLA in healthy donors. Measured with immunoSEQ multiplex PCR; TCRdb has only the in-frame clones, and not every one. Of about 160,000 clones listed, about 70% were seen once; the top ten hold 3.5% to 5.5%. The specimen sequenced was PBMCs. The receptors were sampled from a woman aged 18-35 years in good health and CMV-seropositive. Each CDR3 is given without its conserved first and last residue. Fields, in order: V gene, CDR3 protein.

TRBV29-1	SVGGLAVNANTGELF
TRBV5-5	ASSLDQWLDRVETEAF
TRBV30	AWSGKDSHSVRCT
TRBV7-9	ASSFSGSSYNEQF
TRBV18	ASSPSGSSYNEQF
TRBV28	ASRKARPGPYEQY
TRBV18	ASSPPGQGYLYEQY
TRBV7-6	ASSLGVDDEQF
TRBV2	ASRGQGRGTEAF
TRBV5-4	ASSVGQLTEAF
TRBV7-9	ASSLVGQGLNEQY
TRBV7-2	ASSLVSGGDGEQF
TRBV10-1	ASSEDRRYGYT
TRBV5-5	ASSLRTSTDTQY
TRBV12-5	ASGLPQGNTEAF
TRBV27	ASSRQGLVVSEAF
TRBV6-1	ASRWDYSYNEQF
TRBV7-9	ASSLAGETGVKGYT
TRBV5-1	ASRDDRDGDEQF
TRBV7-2	ASSPRSGPWNEQF
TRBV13	ASSLGHLQY
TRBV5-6	ASSPSGVRNQPQH
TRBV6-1	ASSEPTGWETQY
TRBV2	ASSEARRGAF
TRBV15	ATSRDLGLNTDTQY
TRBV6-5	ASSYSRQGIHEQY
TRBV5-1	ASSLGGGPYEQY
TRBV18	ASSPRGGSSNQPQH
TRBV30	AWSERSNQPQH
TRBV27	ASSLQWGTGTSNQPQH
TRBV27	ASSSPGLAGSTDTQY
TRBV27	ASSRPQPGLDGSTQY
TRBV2	ASSLASGPYEQY
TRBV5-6	ASSLQGAGGETQY
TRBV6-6	ASNYAELNTEAF
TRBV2	ASSARTGSYEQY
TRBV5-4	ASSLAGSLSYGYT
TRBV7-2	ASSLRDRTNQPQH
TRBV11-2	ASSLAGGLLYTQY
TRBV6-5	ASSYGTGGQPQH
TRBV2	ASSWAQGPTGGYT
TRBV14	ASSHIDRSYNEQF
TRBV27	ASSTTGGTGELF